Listed below are T cell receptor beta chains from one sample, sequenced in a study of siplizumab effects on memory and regulatory T cells. Clones were read by immunoSEQ multiplex PCR, and TCRdb kept only the in-frame ones, dropping some. The table includes more than 95,000 clones, about 92% detected once. The sequenced material came from CD4+ T cells sorted from blood. The source of these receptors is a human donor in good health. Each CDR3 is given with its conserved first and last residue. The D gene is left open where the match is weak. Clone size, where shown, is once, few, many, or a class for clones that have expanded.

clone_size: -; cdr3_length: 17; d_call: TRBD1; v_call: TRBV7-8; j_call: TRBJ2-3; cdr3_aa: CASTIGTGRTSTDTQYF; cdr3_nt: TGTGCCAGCACCATAGGGACAGGTCGAACTAGCACAGATACGCAGTATTTT
clone_size: -; cdr3_length: 15; d_call: -; v_call: TRBV7-8; j_call: TRBJ2-7; cdr3_aa: CASSPSFSGSYEQYF; cdr3_nt: TGTGCCAGCAGCCCCAGTTTTTCGGGTTCCTACGAGCAGTACTTC
clone_size: -; cdr3_length: 14; d_call: -; v_call: TRBV19; j_call: TRBJ1-1; cdr3_aa: CASIGSPLNTEAFF; cdr3_nt: TGTGCCAGTATCGGTTCCCCCCTGAACACTGAAGCTTTCTTT
clone_size: -; cdr3_length: 12; d_call: -; v_call: TRBV30; j_call: TRBJ1-4; cdr3_aa: CAWSLPGWGLFF; cdr3_nt: TGTGCCTGGAGTCTCCCGGGCTGGGGACTGTTTTTT
clone_size: -; cdr3_length: 14; d_call: -; v_call: TRBV9; j_call: TRBJ2-1; cdr3_aa: CASSLTGEGNEQFF; cdr3_nt: TGTGCCAGCAGTTTGACAGGGGAGGGCAATGAGCAGTTCTTC
clone_size: -; cdr3_length: 13; d_call: -; v_call: TRBV6-5; j_call: TRBJ1-1; cdr3_aa: CASSYGQEVRAFF; cdr3_nt: TGTGCCAGCAGTTACGGGCAGGAGGTTCGGGCTTTCTTT
clone_size: -; cdr3_length: 13; d_call: -; v_call: TRBV10-3; j_call: TRBJ1-2; cdr3_aa: CAISSSTAYGYTF; cdr3_nt: TGTGCCATCAGCTCCTCGACCGCTTATGGCTACACCTTC
clone_size: -; cdr3_length: 14; d_call: -; v_call: TRBV30; j_call: TRBJ2-7; cdr3_aa: CAWSPGPGHPEQYF; cdr3_nt: TGTGCCTGGAGTCCCGGACCGGGGCACCCCGAGCAGTACTTC
clone_size: -; cdr3_length: 13; d_call: -; v_call: TRBV7-3; j_call: TRBJ1-6; cdr3_aa: CASSTGGRAPLHF; cdr3_nt: TGTGCCAGCAGCACTGGGGGTAGGGCACCCCTCCACTTT
clone_size: once; cdr3_length: 13; d_call: TRBD1; v_call: TRBV30; j_call: TRBJ1-1; cdr3_aa: CAWSEQGASGAFF; cdr3_nt: TGTGCCTGGAGCGAACAGGGGGCGTCGGGAGCTTTCTTT
clone_size: -; cdr3_length: 15; d_call: -; v_call: TRBV7-9; j_call: TRBJ2-1; cdr3_aa: CASSLVRWVYNEQFF; cdr3_nt: TGTGCCAGCAGCTTAGTGAGGTGGGTCTACAATGAGCAGTTCTTC
clone_size: -; cdr3_length: 14; d_call: -; v_call: TRBV18; j_call: TRBJ1-3; cdr3_aa: CASSPNSSGNTIYF; cdr3_nt: TGTGCCAGCTCACCAAACAGCTCTGGAAACACCATATATTTT
clone_size: once; cdr3_length: 17; d_call: TRBD1; v_call: TRBV19; j_call: TRBJ1-5; cdr3_aa: CASSIRSRGLSNQPQHF; cdr3_nt: TGTGCCAGTAGTATAAGATCCAGGGGGCTAAGCAATCAGCCCCAGCATTTT
clone_size: -; cdr3_length: 15; d_call: -; v_call: TRBV10-3; j_call: TRBJ1-2; cdr3_aa: CAISEAGPRWKGYTF; cdr3_nt: TGTGCCATCAGTGAGGCAGGGCCACGCTGGAAGGGCTACACCTTC
clone_size: once; cdr3_length: 14; d_call: -; v_call: TRBV7-2; j_call: TRBJ2-2; cdr3_aa: CASSSRASSGELFF; cdr3_nt: TGTGCCAGCAGCTCTCGGGCTAGTTCCGGGGAGCTGTTTTTT
clone_size: -; cdr3_length: 11; d_call: TRBD1; v_call: TRBV10-2; j_call: TRBJ1-1; cdr3_aa: CASSDGGQNYF; cdr3_nt: TGCGCCAGCAGTGATGGGGGACAGAATTATTTT
clone_size: -; cdr3_length: 16; d_call: -; v_call: TRBV21-1; j_call: TRBJ1-1; cdr3_aa: CASSPHGCRGDTEAFF; cdr3_nt: TGTGCCAGCAGCCCTCATGGGTGCAGGGGCGACACTGAAGCTTTCTTT
clone_size: -; cdr3_length: 14; d_call: TRBD1; v_call: TRBV19; j_call: TRBJ1-2; cdr3_aa: CASRSDRVNYGYTF; cdr3_nt: TGTGCCAGTAGATCTGACAGGGTAAACTATGGCTACACCTTC
clone_size: -; cdr3_length: 14; d_call: TRBD2; v_call: TRBV10-1; j_call: TRBJ2-1; cdr3_aa: CASSDGGANNEQFF; cdr3_nt: TGCGCCAGCAGTGACGGGGGGGCTAACAATGAGCAGTTCTTC
clone_size: -; cdr3_length: 13; d_call: -; v_call: TRBV10-3; j_call: TRBJ2-7; cdr3_aa: CAISPGGRYEQYF; cdr3_nt: TGTGCCATCAGTCCGGGGGGCCGCTACGAGCAGTACTTC
clone_size: -; cdr3_length: 13; d_call: TRBD1; v_call: TRBV27; j_call: TRBJ2-7; cdr3_aa: CASSPGTAYEQYF; cdr3_nt: TGTGCCAGCAGTCCAGGGACAGCCTACGAGCAGTACTTC
clone_size: -; cdr3_length: 16; d_call: -; v_call: TRBV9; j_call: TRBJ2-3; cdr3_aa: CASSVGSGSGTDTQYF; cdr3_nt: TGTGCCAGCAGCGTAGGGTCAGGGTCGGGCACAGATACGCAGTATTTT
clone_size: -; cdr3_length: 16; d_call: TRBD2; v_call: TRBV5-4; j_call: TRBJ2-7; cdr3_aa: CASSSNPSGSGYEQYF; cdr3_nt: TGTGCCAGCAGCTCCAACCCTAGCGGGAGTGGGTACGAGCAGTACTTC
clone_size: -; cdr3_length: 22; d_call: -; v_call: TRBV21-1; j_call: TRBJ2-7; cdr3_aa: CASSGKPLGGETSGVLRYEQYF; cdr3_nt: TGTGCCAGCAGTGGAAAGCCATTAGGGGGGGAAACTAGCGGGGTGCTACGCTACGAGCAGTACTTC
clone_size: once; cdr3_length: 18; d_call: TRBD2; v_call: TRBV6-1; j_call: TRBJ2-7; cdr3_aa: CASSETLGGGVSSYEQYF; cdr3_nt: TGTGCCAGCAGTGAAACCCTCGGCGGGGGGGTAAGCTCCTACGAGCAGTACTTC
clone_size: -; cdr3_length: 13; d_call: -; v_call: TRBV7-3; j_call: TRBJ2-4; cdr3_aa: CASSLAGENIQYF; cdr3_nt: TGTGCCAGCAGCCTCGCCGGGGAAAACATTCAGTACTTC
clone_size: -; cdr3_length: 16; d_call: TRBD2; v_call: TRBV5-4; j_call: TRBJ2-3; cdr3_aa: CASTELGRGVTDTQYF; cdr3_nt: TGTGCCAGCACCGAGCTGGGGCGGGGGGTAACAGATACGCAGTATTTT
clone_size: -; cdr3_length: 13; d_call: -; v_call: TRBV7-9; j_call: TRBJ2-2; cdr3_aa: CASSLTETGELFF; cdr3_nt: TGTGCCAGCAGCCTGACAGAAACCGGGGAGCTGTTTTTT
clone_size: -; cdr3_length: 13; d_call: -; v_call: TRBV27; j_call: TRBJ2-3; cdr3_aa: CASSLVGTDTQYF; cdr3_nt: TGTGCCAGCAGTTTGGTGGGCACAGATACGCAGTATTTT
clone_size: -; cdr3_length: 15; d_call: -; v_call: TRBV4-1; j_call: TRBJ2-2; cdr3_aa: CASSQERGYTGELFF; cdr3_nt: TGCGCCAGCAGCCAAGAAAGAGGCTACACCGGGGAGCTGTTTTTT
clone_size: -; cdr3_length: 15; d_call: -; v_call: TRBV4-2; j_call: TRBJ1-1; cdr3_aa: CASSQEPYRNTEAFF; cdr3_nt: TGTGCCAGCAGCCAGGAACCCTATAGGAACACTGAAGCTTTCTTT
clone_size: -; cdr3_length: 12; d_call: TRBD1; v_call: TRBV27; j_call: TRBJ1-2; cdr3_aa: CASTSQGGGYTF; cdr3_nt: TGTGCCAGCACGTCTCAGGGGGGAGGCTACACCTTC
clone_size: -; cdr3_length: 12; d_call: -; v_call: TRBV2; j_call: TRBJ2-7; cdr3_aa: CASSAVWYEQYF; cdr3_nt: TGTGCCAGCAGTGCTGTGTGGTACGAGCAGTACTTC
clone_size: -; cdr3_length: 15; d_call: TRBD1; v_call: TRBV4-1; j_call: TRBJ1-6; cdr3_aa: CASSRAGTVVTPLHF; cdr3_nt: TGCGCCAGCAGCCGGGCCGGGACAGTTGTGACACCCCTCCACTTT
clone_size: -; cdr3_length: 15; d_call: TRBD1; v_call: TRBV6-5; j_call: TRBJ1-1; cdr3_aa: CASRGTGDGNTEAFF; cdr3_nt: TGTGCCAGCAGGGGGACAGGGGACGGGAACACTGAAGCTTTCTTT
clone_size: -; cdr3_length: 14; d_call: TRBD2; v_call: TRBV29-1; j_call: TRBJ2-1; cdr3_aa: CSVCLAGVLDEQFF; cdr3_nt: TGCAGCGTGTGCCTAGCGGGAGTCCTCGATGAGCAGTTCTTC
clone_size: -; cdr3_length: 16; d_call: -; v_call: TRBV5-4; j_call: TRBJ2-5; cdr3_aa: CASSLDAGAYQETQYF; cdr3_nt: TGTGCCAGCAGCTTGGATGCGGGGGCTTACCAAGAGACCCAGTACTTC
clone_size: -; cdr3_length: 14; d_call: TRBD2; v_call: TRBV6-5; j_call: TRBJ2-3; cdr3_aa: CASSYSAGTDTQYF; cdr3_nt: TGTGCCAGCAGTTACTCAGCGGGAACGGATACGCAGTATTTT
clone_size: -; cdr3_length: 14; d_call: -; v_call: TRBV30; j_call: TRBJ2-1; cdr3_aa: CAWRTYPSYNEQFF; cdr3_nt: TGTGCCTGGAGGACTTACCCCTCCTACAATGAGCAGTTCTTC
clone_size: -; cdr3_length: 15; d_call: TRBD1; v_call: TRBV4-1; j_call: TRBJ1-2; cdr3_aa: CASSDAGQGIYGYTF; cdr3_nt: TGCGCCAGCAGCGACGCGGGACAGGGGATTTATGGCTACACCTTC
clone_size: -; cdr3_length: 15; d_call: TRBD1; v_call: TRBV18; j_call: TRBJ1-4; cdr3_aa: CASANRQGAGEKLFF; cdr3_nt: TGTGCCAGCGCAAACCGACAGGGGGCAGGTGAAAAACTGTTTTTT